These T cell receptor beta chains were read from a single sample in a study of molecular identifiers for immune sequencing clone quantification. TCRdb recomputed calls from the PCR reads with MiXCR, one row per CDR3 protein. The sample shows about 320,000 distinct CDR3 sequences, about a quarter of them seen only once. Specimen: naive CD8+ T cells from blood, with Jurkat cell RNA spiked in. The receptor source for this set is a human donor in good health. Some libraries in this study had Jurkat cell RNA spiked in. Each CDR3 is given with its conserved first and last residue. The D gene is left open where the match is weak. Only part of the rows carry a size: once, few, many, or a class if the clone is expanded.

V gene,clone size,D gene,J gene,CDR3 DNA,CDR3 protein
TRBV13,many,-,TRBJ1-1,TGTGCCAGCAGTCAATGGGGGACAACTGAAGCTTTCTTT,CASSQWGTTEAFF
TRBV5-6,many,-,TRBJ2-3,TGTGCCAGCAGCCCCGAGAACGTGGCAGATACGCAGTATTTT,CASSPENVADTQYF
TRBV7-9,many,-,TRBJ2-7,TGTGCCAGCAGCTTAGCGGCAGGGACCTACGAGCAGTACTTC,CASSLAAGTYEQYF
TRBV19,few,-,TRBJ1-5,TGTGCCAGTAGTATGGTGGCAGATAATCAGCCCCAGCATTTT,CASSMVADNQPQHF
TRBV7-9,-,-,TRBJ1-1,TGTGCCGGGGTGGGCCTGTCGACTGAAGCTTTCTTT,CAGVGLSTEAFF
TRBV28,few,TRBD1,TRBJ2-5,TGTGCCACCATTGGGGACAGTTTGCACCAAGAGACCCAGTACTTC,CATIGDSLHQETQYF
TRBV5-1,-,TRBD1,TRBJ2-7,TGCGCCAGCAGCTTGGACCGGACAGGGAGCTCCTACGAGCAGTACTTC,CASSLDRTGSSYEQYF
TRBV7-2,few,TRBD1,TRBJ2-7,TGTGCCAGCAGCTTAGACGGGACAGCCTACGAGCAGTACTTC,CASSLDGTAYEQYF
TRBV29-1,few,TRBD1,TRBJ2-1,TGCAGCGCCATAGACAGGGGGCTTTCTAATGAGCAGTTCTTC,CSAIDRGLSNEQFF
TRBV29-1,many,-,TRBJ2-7,TGCAGCGTTGTTTTACCAGGGGACGAGCAGTACTTC,CSVVLPGDEQYF
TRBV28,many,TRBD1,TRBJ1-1,TGTGCCAGCAGACTCATCAGGGGGTCGAACACTGAAGCTTTCTTT,CASRLIRGSNTEAFF
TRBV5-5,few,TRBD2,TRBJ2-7,TGTGCCAGCAGCAGCGGGACTAGCGGGTTAGACGAGCAGTACTTC,CASSSGTSGLDEQYF
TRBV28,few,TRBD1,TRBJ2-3,TGTGCCAGCGGAACCGGGACAGGGGGACGAGATACGCAGTATTTT,CASGTGTGGRDTQYF
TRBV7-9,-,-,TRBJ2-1,TGTGCCAGCAGCTTAGTGGTTTGGGCCGGGCTTTTCTTC,CASSLVVWAGLFF
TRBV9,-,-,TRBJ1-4,TGTGCCAGCAGCGTAGGCTCAGTAGGCAGAACTAATGAAAAACTGTTTTTT,CASSVGSVGRTNEKLFF
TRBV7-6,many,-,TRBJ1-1,TGTGCCAGCAGCTTAGGGCCGGGATCCAACACTGAAGCTTTCTTT,CASSLGPGSNTEAFF
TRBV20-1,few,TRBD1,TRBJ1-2,TGCAGTGCCCCACCGGGACAGGTCGCTGGCTACACCTTC,CSAPPGQVAGYTF
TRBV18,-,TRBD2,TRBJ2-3,TGTGCCAGCGCCCGGACTAGCGGGATCACAGATACGCAGTATTTT,CASARTSGITDTQYF
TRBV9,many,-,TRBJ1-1,TGTGCCAGCAGCCCCCTCCTGAACACTGAAGCTTTCTTT,CASSPLLNTEAFF
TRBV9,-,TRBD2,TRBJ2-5,TGTGCCAGCAGCGTAGTTGCGGGGGTAGAGACCCAGTACTTC,CASSVVAGVETQYF
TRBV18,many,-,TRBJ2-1,TGTGCCAGCTCACCACGGTCGGGGGCAGGCGATGAGCAGTTCTTC,CASSPRSGAGDEQFF
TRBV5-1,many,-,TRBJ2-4,TGCGCCAGCAGCTTACCCGACCTCCCTGACATTCAGTACTTC,CASSLPDLPDIQYF
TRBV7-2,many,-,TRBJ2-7,TGTGCCAGCAGCTCACCGGGACTGAGCTACGAGCAGTACTTC,CASSSPGLSYEQYF
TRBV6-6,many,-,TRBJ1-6,TGTGCCAGCAGTTACTCGAATTTCGGTAGGGGCTATAATTCACCCCTCCACTTT,CASSYSNFGRGYNSPLHF
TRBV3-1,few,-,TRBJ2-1,TGTGCCAGCAGCCAAAGTGGGGTTGTGCCCGGACTCAATGAGCAGTTCTTC,CASSQSGVVPGLNEQFF
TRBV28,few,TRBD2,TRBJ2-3,TGTGCCAGCAGATTTATACGGGAGGTCCGCACAGATACGCAGTATTTT,CASRFIREVRTDTQYF
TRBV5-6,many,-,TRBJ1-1,TGTGCCAGCAGTCTCGGTGGGAGGGGAACTGAAGCTTTCTTT,CASSLGGRGTEAFF
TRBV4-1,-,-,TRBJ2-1,TGCGCCAGCAGCCAGCTACGGGGCCGAAATGAGCAGTTCTTC,CASSQLRGRNEQFF
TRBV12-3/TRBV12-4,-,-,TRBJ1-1,TGTGCCAGCAGTTTAGCCCACAGCATGAACACTGAAGCTTTCTTT,CASSLAHSMNTEAFF
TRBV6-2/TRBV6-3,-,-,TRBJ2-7,TGTGCCCGCAGTGGGCCTAGCGCCGCGCAGTCCTTC,CARSGPSAAQSF
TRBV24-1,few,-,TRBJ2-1,TGTGCCACCAGTGATTTTTTTAGGGGGTCGGATTACAATGAGCAGTTCTTC,CATSDFFRGSDYNEQFF
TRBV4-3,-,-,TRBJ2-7,TGCGCCAGCAGCCCCAGTATATCGGACCTGGCCGGTAGCTCCTACGAGCAGTACTTC,CASSPSISDLAGSSYEQYF
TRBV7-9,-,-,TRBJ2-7,TGTGCCAGCAGCTTAGACCGAGTAGACGAGCAGTACTTC,CASSLDRVDEQYF
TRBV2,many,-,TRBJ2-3,TGTGCCAGCAGTCAACCCGATCGCACAGATACGCAGTATTTT,CASSQPDRTDTQYF
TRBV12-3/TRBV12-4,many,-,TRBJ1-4,TGTGCCAGCAGTTTTTCGGGCGGGGCCTTAGAGGAAAAACTGTTTTTT,CASSFSGGALEEKLFF
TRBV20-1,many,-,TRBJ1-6,TGCAGTGCTAGACTGGACAGCCTCAACTCTCTCCACTTT,CSARLDSLNSLHF
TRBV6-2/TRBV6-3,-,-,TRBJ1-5,TGTGCCAGCAGTTACGGGGTAGCCCAGCCCCAGCATTTT,CASSYGVAQPQHF
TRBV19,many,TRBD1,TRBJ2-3,TGTGCCAGCTCGGGACAGAACCTCTTAGATACGCAGTATTTT,CASSGQNLLDTQYF
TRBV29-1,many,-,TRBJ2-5,TGCAGCGTTGATAGGGGCCAAGAGACCCAGTACTTC,CSVDRGQETQYF
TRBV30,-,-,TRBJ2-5,TGTGCCTGGAGTGTAGGCCCGGGGGTCTTTTTGGCGACCCAGTACTTC,CAWSVGPGVFLATQYF
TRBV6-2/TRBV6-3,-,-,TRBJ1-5,TGTGCCAGCAGGACCTTATATAGCAATCAGCCCCAGCATTTT,CASRTLYSNQPQHF
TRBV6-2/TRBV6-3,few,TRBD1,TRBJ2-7,TGTGCCAGCAGGAGTAACCGACAGGGGAACTACGAGCAGTACTTC,CASRSNRQGNYEQYF